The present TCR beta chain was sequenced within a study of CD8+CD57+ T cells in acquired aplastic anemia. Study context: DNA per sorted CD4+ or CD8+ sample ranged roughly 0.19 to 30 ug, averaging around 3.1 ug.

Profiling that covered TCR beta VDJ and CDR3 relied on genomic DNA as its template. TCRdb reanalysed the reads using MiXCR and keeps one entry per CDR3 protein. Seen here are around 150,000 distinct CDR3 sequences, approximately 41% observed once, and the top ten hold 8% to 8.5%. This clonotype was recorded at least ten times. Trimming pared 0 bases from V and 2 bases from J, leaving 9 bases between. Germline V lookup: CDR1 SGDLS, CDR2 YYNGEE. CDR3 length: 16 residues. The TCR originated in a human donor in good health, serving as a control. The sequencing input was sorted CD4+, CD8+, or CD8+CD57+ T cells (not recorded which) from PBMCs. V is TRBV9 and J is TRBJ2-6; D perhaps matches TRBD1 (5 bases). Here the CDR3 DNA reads TGTGCCAGCAGCGTAGAACCAGGGACTGGGGCCAACGTCCTGACTTTC. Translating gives CASSVEPGTGANVLTF. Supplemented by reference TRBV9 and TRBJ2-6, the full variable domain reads DSGVTQTPKHLITATGQRVTLRCSPRSGDLSVYWYQQSLDQGLQFLIQYYNGEERAKGNILERFSAQQFPDLHSELNLSSLELGDSALYFCASSVEPGTGANVLTFGAGSRLTVL.